The subject of this entry is one TCR beta chain. The target antigen is unknown. Both 60 Vbeta primers and 13 Jbeta primers went into the PCR. The table came from immunoSEQ multiplex PCR; TCRdb's copy has only in-frame clones and leaves some out. The repertoire holds approximately 100,000 clones, with 81% as singletons. The sample is drawn from a study of cytomegalovirus exposure and HLA in healthy donors. Study outcomes and limitations: The study dropped some indistinguishable V segments, TRBV6-2 and TRBV6-3 among them. It was reported that the classifier diagnosed cytomegalovirus status with high specificity and sensitivity in both the original and validation cohorts. Most TCR beta V segments were productive about 87% or about 30% of the time in an earlier analysis.

The CDR3 has 16 residues. V lost 10 bases and J lost 3; bases outside the gene matches: 18. The germline V gene has CDR1 MDHEN and CDR2 SYDVKM. The receptor was isolated from a woman in her 30s in good health and CMV-seronegative. Sequencing used PBMCs. V is TRBV28 and J is TRBJ2-7; 7 nucleotides match TRBD2. Here the CDR3 reads CAILPGGADADYEQYF. The CDR3 DNA sequence: TGTGCCATCCTCCCGGGGGGAGCTGATGCAGACTACGAGCAGTACTTC.